The 23 T cell receptor beta chains reported below all come from one sample, sequenced in a study of CD8+ T cells in alopecia areata. The sample's treatment: oral pan-JAK inhibitor, 5-10 mg twice daily. It was cDNA, reverse transcribed from extracted RNA, that served as the sequencing template. This table comes from immunoSEQ multiplex PCR, and its TCRdb copy is limited to in-frame clones, with some not included. The sample shows 60,000 to 90,000 clones, about 71% of them seen only once. The sample was CD8+ T cells sorted from blood, taken at week 24, from a patient treated with tofacitinib. The source is a human donor with alopecia areata.

The chain is built from TRBV2 and TRBJ2-4; TRBD2 is a possible D gene (5 bases). The germline CDR1 and CDR2 sequences are SNHLY and FYNNEI. The length of the CDR3 is 15 residues. Trimming took off 5 bases at V and 0 bases at J, with 11 bases between the two ends. This CDR3 is CASSIWELAKNIQYF. As DNA, the CDR3 is TGTGCCAGCAGTATCTGGGAGCTAGCCAAAAACATTCAGTACTTC.

The chain uses TRBV27 and TRBJ2-1; D remains unclear. Germline V CDR1 and CDR2: MNHEY, SMNVEV (reference sequence). The CDR3 consists of 15 residues. V lost 7 bases and J lost 0, with 13 bases in between. DNA for the CDR3: TGTGCCAGCAACACGGGTCTCCCCTCCTACAATGAGCAGTTCTTC. It specifies CASNTGLPSYNEQFF.

This clone appeared once. The rearrangement uses TRBV4-1 and TRBJ2-2, with TRBD1 matching 8 bases. Trimming took 8 bases from V and 2 from J; bases not matched to a gene: 4. Germline CDR1 MGHRA, CDR2 YSYEKL. This CDR3 is built from 14 residues. The CDR3 region has the DNA TGCGCCAGCTCCGACAGGGGAAACACCGGGGAGCTGTTTTTT. Translated: CASSDRGNTGELFF.

The chain combines TRBV11-2 with TRBJ2-5, with a tentative D call TRBD2 (5 bases). The germline CDR1 and CDR2 sequences are SGHAT and FQNNGV. Trimming took 1 base from V and 8 from J, leaving 14 bases between them. CDR3 size: 14 residues. As DNA, the CDR3 is TGTGCCAGCAGCTTAGGTCTGCTTCGGGAAACCCAGTACTTC. Translation: CASSLGLLRETQYF.

The rearrangement uses TRBV7-9 and TRBJ2-4; TRBD1 is a possible D gene (6 bases). The CDR3 sequence is 15 residues long. V was trimmed by 6 bases and J by 2 bases, leaving 14 bases between them. CDR1 and CDR2 from the germline V gene are SEHNR and FQNEAQ (reference sequence). CDR3 sequence: CASSKLQGSKNIQYF. In nucleotides, the CDR3 is TGTGCCAGCAGTAAACTACAGGGCTCCAAAAACATTCAGTACTTC.

The gene calls are TRBV29-1 and TRBJ2-2; no clear D. Germline CDR1 SQVTM, CDR2 ANQGSEA. Trimming left V 2 bases short and J 1 base short, with 5 bases between. This CDR3 has 13 residues. The CDR3: CSVESGNTGELFF. Written as DNA, the CDR3 is TGCAGCGTTGAAAGTGGGAACACCGGGGAGCTGTTTTTT.

The CDR3 coding sequence is TGCGCCAGCAGCGGGACGGGTCCAGCGGGCCAGCGGGACGAGCAGTACTTC. This codes for CASSGTGPAGQRDEQYF. The V call is TRBV5-1, the J call TRBJ2-7, with a weak D call TRBD2 (6 bases). The CDR3 has 17 amino acids. In germline, CDR1 is SGHRS, CDR2 YFSETQ. V shed 4 bases and J shed 5 bases, with 25 bases lying between them.

The chain joins TRBV5-6 to TRBJ2-3, with D hard to call. The CDR3 sequence is 16 residues long. Germline V gene sequence: CDR1 SGHDT, CDR2 YYEEEE. V lost 0 bases and J lost 0, with 11 bases in between. The CDR3 nucleotides are TGTGCCAGCAGCTTGGTACAGTCCTTTAGCACAGATACGCAGTATTTT. Protein: CASSLVQSFSTDTQYF.

The chain has TRBV27 and TRBJ2-5; D possibly uses TRBD1 or TRBD2 (5 bases each). The DNA end favors TRBJ2-7, so the J call may be wrong. CDR3 size: 14 residues. The germline CDR1 and CDR2 sequences are MNHEY and SMNVEV (reference sequence). The CDR3 nucleotides are TGTGCCAGCAGTTTACAGGGACGGTCCCACGAGCAGTACTTC. Amino acid sequence: CASSLQGRSHEQYF.

The CDR3: CASSFRTNTGELFF. DNA for the CDR3: TGTGCCAGCAGCTTCCGGACAAACACCGGGGAGCTGTTTTTT. The J gene is TRBJ2-2, the V gene TRBV7-8; a possible D gene is TRBD1 (5 bases). The length of the CDR3 is 14 residues. Germline lookup yields CDR1 SGHVS and CDR2 FQNEAQ. Trimming removed 3 bases from V and 2 bases from J, with 7 bases in between. Variable domain in full (rest from reference TRBV7-8 and TRBJ2-2): GAGVSQSPRYKVAKRGQDVALRCDPISGHVSLFWYQQALGQGPEFLTYFQNEAQLDKSGLPSDRFFAERPEGSVSTLKIQRTQQEDSAVYLCASSFRTNTGELFFGEGSRLTVL.

The rearrangement uses TRBV29-1 and TRBJ2-7, with a weak D call TRBD1 (6 bases). Trimming stripped 5 bases from V and 4 bases from J, with 15 bases between. Germline V gene data show CDR1 as SQVTM and CDR2 as ANQGSEA. The CDR3 is made up of 13 amino acids. The CDR3 sequence is CSVQSRTAYEQYF. The CDR3 nucleotides read TGCAGCGTTCAGTCCCGGACAGCTTACGAGCAGTACTTC.

This rearrangement joins TRBV10-3 to TRBJ2-7; a possible D gene is TRBD2 (6 bases). The germline CDR1 and CDR2 sequences are ENHRY and SYGVKD. The CDR3 extends over 12 amino acids. Trimming cost V 7 bases and J 0 bases, with 7 bases left between them. The CDR3 spells CAIMGLSYEQYF. The CDR3 region has the DNA TGTGCCATCATGGGACTCTCCTACGAGCAGTACTTC.

This sequence joins TRBV6-6 and TRBJ1-5; 9 bases align to TRBD1. Germline trimming cut 2 bases from V and 3 bases from J; bases unmatched to any gene: 5. Looked up from germline, CDR1 is MNHNY and CDR2 is SVGAGI (reference sequence). CDR3 length equals 16 residues. CDR3 residues: CASSYGTGPLNQPQHF. The CDR3 nucleotides read TGTGCCAGCAGTTACGGGACAGGGCCCCTCAATCAGCCCCAGCATTTT.

V and J are TRBV7-9 and TRBJ2-7; no firm D call. The germline gives CDR1 SEHNR, CDR2 FQNEAQ (reference sequence). This CDR3 is 12 amino acids long. V dropped 5 bases and J dropped 2 bases, with 7 bases sitting between them. The CDR3 is CASSLDAYEQYF. The CDR3 DNA follows: TGTGCCAGCAGCCTCGACGCCTACGAGCAGTACTTC.

V gene TRBV27 combines with J gene TRBJ2-3; 12 bases fit TRBD1. This CDR3 comprises 14 residues. Germline-derived CDR1 and CDR2 are MNHEY and SMNVEV (reference sequence). J was trimmed by 3 bases and V by 8 bases; bases with no gene match: 3. The CDR3: CASGTGGATDTQYF. The CDR3 DNA follows: TGTGCCAGCGGGACAGGGGGCGCGACAGATACGCAGTATTTT.

This clone was counted a few times. The V call is TRBV19, the J call TRBJ2-7, with a possible D match to TRBD1 (6 bases). V was clipped by 6 bases and J by 3 bases, with 12 bases between them. The CDR3 runs to 13 residues. The germline CDR1 and CDR2 sequences are LNHDA and SQIVND (reference sequence). CDR3 sequence: CASRGQIDYEQYF. In DNA form, the CDR3 reads TGTGCCAGTAGAGGACAGATCGACTACGAGCAGTACTTC. Looking up the rest from reference TRBV19 and TRBJ2-7 gives the full variable domain: DGGITQSPKYLFRKEGQNVTLSCEQNLNHDAMYWYRQDPGQGLRLIYYSQIVNDFQKGDIAEGYSVSREKKESFPLTVTSAQKNPTAFYLCASRGQIDYEQYFGPGTRLTVT.

V gene TRBV7-6 combines with J gene TRBJ2-7; D assignment may be TRBD1 or TRBD2 (5 bases each). The CDR3 runs 11 residues. Trimming pared 5 bases from V and 5 bases from J, leaving 7 bases between. The germline V gene encodes CDR1 SGHVS and CDR2 FNYEAQ. CDR3 in amino acids: CASSEGHEQYF. The CDR3 DNA reads TGTGCCAGCAGCGAGGGGCACGAGCAGTACTTC.

This chain links TRBV7-2 with TRBJ1-5; no clear D. The V end lost 8 bases, the J end lost 1 base, and 15 bases lay between the germline ends. The germline V gene encodes CDR1 SGHTA and CDR2 FQGNSA. The CDR3 loop spans 15 amino acids. CDR3 nucleotides: TGTGCCAGCGCAATAGGGCCGCCGAGCAATCAGCCCCAGCATTTT. Translation: CASAIGPPSNQPQHF.

The sample holds one count of this clone. The CDR3 DNA reads TGTGCCAGCAGCACGGCCGTGAGCACAGATACGCAGTATTTT. It is translated as CASSTAVSTDTQYF. The chain employs TRBV11-1 and TRBJ2-3; no firm D call. Germline CDR1 SGHAT, CDR2 FQDESV (reference sequence). This CDR3 is 14 amino acids long. V lost 5 bases to trimming and J lost 0 bases, with 9 bases between them.

The CDR3 DNA sequence: TGTGCCACCAGCACGACAGGGCGGTGGGATGAGCAGTTCTTC. It translates to CATSTTGRWDEQFF. The chain carries TRBV15 and TRBJ2-1; 7 bases map to TRBD1. Trimming at V came to 4 bases and at J to 8 bases, leaving 8 bases not matched to a gene. Germline-derived CDR1 and CDR2 are LNHNV and YYDKDF (reference sequence). The CDR3 totals 14 residues.

V is TRBV6-1 and J is TRBJ2-3, with 10 bases identical to TRBD2. Looked up from germline, CDR1 is MNHNS and CDR2 is SASEGT. V was pared by 8 bases and J by 6 bases, with 11 bases of the junction left unmatched. The CDR3 consists of 15 residues. The CDR3 DNA reads TGTGCCAGCGGAGGGGCTAGCGGGGGCTCGGATACGCAGTATTTT. Translated, it gives CASGGASGGSDTQYF.

The V gene is TRBV25-1, the J gene TRBJ1-2; D remains unclear. The CDR3 spans 14 residues. Germline assignment: CDR1 MGHDK and CDR2 SYGVNS. V lost 5 bases and J lost 0, with 10 bases in between. The CDR3: CASSFGETNYGYTF. The CDR3, as DNA: TGTGCCAGCAGTTTCGGCGAAACTAACTATGGCTACACCTTC.

The sample holds a few counts of this clone. Other DNA sequences in this specimen translate into the identical CDR3. The chain employs TRBV29-1 and TRBJ2-7; D gene ambiguous. Germline V gene data show CDR1 as SQVTM and CDR2 as ANQGSEA. Trimming shortened V by 4 bases and J by 5 bases, and 6 bases separated the two germline ends. This CDR3 has 10 residues. CDR3 in amino acids: CSVVGNEQYF. Here the CDR3 DNA reads TGCAGCGTTGTGGGTAACGAGCAGTACTTC.